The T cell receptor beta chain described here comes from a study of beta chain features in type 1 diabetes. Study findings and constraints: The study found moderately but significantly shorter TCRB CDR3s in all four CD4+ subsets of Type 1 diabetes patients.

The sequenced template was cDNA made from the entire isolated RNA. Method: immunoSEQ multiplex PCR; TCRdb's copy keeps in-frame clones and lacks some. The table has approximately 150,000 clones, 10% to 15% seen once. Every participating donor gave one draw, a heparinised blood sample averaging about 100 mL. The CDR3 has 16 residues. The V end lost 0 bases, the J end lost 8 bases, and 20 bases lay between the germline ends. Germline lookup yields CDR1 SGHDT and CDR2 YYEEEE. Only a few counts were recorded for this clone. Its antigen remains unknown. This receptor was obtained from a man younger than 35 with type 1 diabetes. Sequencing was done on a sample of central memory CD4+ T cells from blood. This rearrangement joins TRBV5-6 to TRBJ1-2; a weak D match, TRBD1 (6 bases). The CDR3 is CASSLAETGRTVGYTF. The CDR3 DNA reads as TGTGCCAGCAGCTTGGCGGAGACAGGTCGTACGGTGGGCTACACCTTC.